This entry lists 6 T cell receptor beta chains sequenced from one sample in a study of T cells in Graves' hyperthyroidism and ophthalmopathy. Amplification of TCR beta CDR3 regions used RNA as the template. Using the HTBI primer set, a first-round RT-PCR was run on the TCR CDR3. In TCRdb, the multiplex PCR reads were re-called with MiXCR into one record per CDR3 protein. The table has hundreds of thousands of distinct CDR3 sequences, 38% seen once. The sequencing sample was made of blood. These receptor sequences come from a man in his late teens or twenties with Graves' hyperthyroidism.

V and J are TRBV7-9 and TRBJ2-5, with D possibly being TRBD2 (6 bases). Looked up from germline, CDR1 is SEHNR and CDR2 is FQNEAQ (reference sequence). V was clipped by 4 bases and J by 4 bases, with 16 bases between them. The CDR3 spans 15 residues. For the CDR3, the DNA is TGTGCCAGCAGCTCAGAGACACTAGCCCGAGAGACCCAGTACTTC. The encoded protein is CASSSETLARETQYF.

The chain employs TRBV20-1 and TRBJ2-7, with a tentative D call TRBD1 (6 bases). This CDR3 comprises 11 residues. V was shortened by 2 bases and J by 7 bases, with 9 bases between the two germline ends. Germline values: CDR1 DFQATT, CDR2 SNEGSKA (reference sequence). The CDR3 DNA is TGCAGTGCTAGACTCGGACAGGAGCAGTACTTC. Its translation: CSARLGQEQYF.

This clonotype has a handful of counts. This sequence joins TRBV12-3 or TRBV12-4 and TRBJ1-5; a weak D match, TRBD1 (5 bases). The CDR3 spans 14 residues. V lost 4 bases and J 0 bases, leaving 7 bases between the germline ends. As DNA, the CDR3 is TGTGCCAGCAGTTCAGGGACTAGCAATCAGCCCCAGCATTTT. Its translation is CASSSGTSNQPQHF.

The chain uses TRBV12-3 or TRBV12-4 and TRBJ2-6, with D possibly matching TRBD1 (5 bases). Trimming shortened V by 3 bases and J by 0 bases, and 12 bases separated the two germline ends. The CDR3 length is 17 residues. In DNA form, the CDR3 reads TGTGCCAGCAGTTTTGGACAACTCACCTCTGGGGCCAACGTCCTGACTTTC. Protein: CASSFGQLTSGANVLTF.

In regard to this clonotype: A single base separates this from a much larger clone, so it may be a read error. The rearrangement joins TRBV7-9 to TRBJ2-5; perhaps TRBD2 as D (5 bases). The CDR3 consists of 14 residues. Germline CDR1 and CDR2: SEHNR and FQNEAQ (reference sequence). The ends were cut back, 5 bases at V and 4 bases at J, with 14 bases in the middle. The CDR3 loop is CASSRARAAETQYF. The CDR3, as DNA: TGTGCCAGCAGCCGAGCGCGGGCCGCAGAGACCCAGTACTTC.

The DNA for the CDR3 is TGTGCCAGCAGTGGGGGGACAGCCCCTTTCTCCTACGAGCAGTACTTC. Encoded protein: CASSGGTAPFSYEQYF. V and J are TRBV6-4 and TRBJ2-7; 7 bases align to TRBD1. The ends lost 4 bases at V and 0 bases at J; junction bases unmatched: 9. The V gene's germline CDR1 is MRHNA and CDR2 SNTAGT. This CDR3 has 16 residues.